Presented here are 17 T cell receptor beta chains from one specimen sequenced in a study of blood T cell repertoires in COVID-19 (dated by TCRdb to the early 2020s). Libraries were built with the immunoSEQ multiplex PCR assay. TCRdb took over this immuneACCESS table, retaining in-frame rearrangements with V and J assigned. Such tables are incomplete; in checked studies, under half of the missing clones stem from an unresolved V gene, and the remainder is unexplained. For this sample the table gives 60,000 to 85,000 clones, of which roughly nine tenths were detected only once. The leading ten clones occupy 3.4% of the sample. Sample: peripheral blood. These receptors were collected from a woman between 50 and 59 years old with COVID-19, enrolled during active disease.

The V call is TRBV7-9, the J call TRBJ2-1; tentative D call: TRBD2 (7 bases). The CDR3 consists of 15 residues. V lost 5 bases and J 8 bases, leaving 19 bases between the germline ends. Germline CDR1 reads SEHNR; CDR2 reads FQNEAQ (reference sequence). The CDR3: CASSPPGAGEDEQFF. The DNA of the CDR3 is TGTGCCAGCAGCCCCCCAGGGGCGGGAGAAGATGAGCAGTTCTTC.

The chain combines TRBV28 with TRBJ1-5; TRBD1 is a possible D gene (5 bases). The V gene lost 6 bases and the J gene lost 6 bases, with 18 bases spanning the gap. CDR1 MDHEN and CDR2 SYDVKM come from the germline V gene. There are 15 residues in the CDR3. The chain's CDR3 is CASRAVGVRAQPQHF. The CDR3 DNA is TGTGCCAGCAGAGCCGTAGGGGTTAGAGCTCAGCCCCAGCATTTT.

This clone was seen just once. The chain joins TRBV28 to TRBJ1-2; TRBD1 is a possible D gene (5 bases). This CDR3 has 15 amino acids. Germline V gene lookup returns CDR1 MDHEN and CDR2 SYDVKM. Trimming left V 3 bases short and J 3 bases short, with 14 bases between. CDR3 amino acids: CASSLPLGRDYGYTF. CDR3 bases: TGTGCCAGCAGTTTGCCGCTCGGCAGGGACTATGGCTACACCTTC.

The chain is built from TRBV4-1 and TRBJ2-3, with 8 bases matching TRBD1. Losses at the gene ends were 0 bases for V and 4 bases for J; bases not matched to a gene: 3. The CDR3 spans 15 residues. Germline CDR1 reads MGHRA; CDR2 reads YSYEKL. As DNA, the CDR3 is TGCGCCAGCAGCCAAGAGGACAGGGACCCAGATACGCAGTATTTT. This sequence encodes CASSQEDRDPDTQYF.

The CDR3 sequence is CASSQGQGDTDTQYF. The CDR3 region has the DNA TGTGCCAGCTCACAGGGACAGGGTGATACAGATACGCAGTATTTT. The rearrangement joins TRBV18 to TRBJ2-3; 9 bases align to TRBD1. This CDR3 region has 15 residues. Germline lookup yields CDR1 KGHSH and CDR2 LQKENI. The junction had 5 bases not matched to a gene; V was cut back by 4 bases and J by 3 bases.

The J gene is TRBJ2-1, the V gene TRBV19; 7 bases line up with TRBD2. Germline loops: CDR1 LNHDA, CDR2 SQIVND (reference sequence). This CDR3 is 15 amino acids long. V lost 7 bases, J lost 10 bases, and 16 bases stayed unmatched. The CDR3 DNA reads as TGTGCCAGTACCCCTTCGGGGAGGGGCGATGGGGAGCAGTTCTTC. Its translation: CASTPSGRGDGEQFF.

V is TRBV28 and J is TRBJ1-2; TRBD1 agrees at 8 bases. Germline trimming cut 5 bases from V and 8 bases from J; bases unmatched to any gene: 13. The germline gives CDR1 MDHEN, CDR2 SYDVKM. The CDR3 is made up of 15 amino acids. The CDR3 nucleotides read TGTGCCAGCAGTCCACCGGACAGGGTTCGGCGGGGCTACACCTTC. It specifies CASSPPDRVRRGYTF.

The chain carries TRBV15 and TRBJ2-2; TRBD2 matches 12 bases. V trimming: 8 bases; J trimming: 0 bases; junction bases outside the gene matches: 10. This CDR3 region has 18 residues. The germline V gene has CDR1 LNHNV and CDR2 YYDKDF (reference sequence). The CDR3 loop is CATLTSGRPTPNTGELFF. Written as DNA, the CDR3 is TGTGCCACCCTAACTAGCGGGAGGCCGACGCCGAACACCGGGGAGCTGTTTTTT.

This clone has a handful of counts. V gene TRBV27 combines with J gene TRBJ1-5; D gene ambiguous. V lost 4 bases and J 9 bases, leaving 13 bases between the germline ends. CDR3 length: 13 amino acids. Germline V gene data show CDR1 as MNHEY and CDR2 as SMNVEV (reference sequence). CDR3 amino acids: CASSSGGRGPQHF. The CDR3 coding sequence is TGTGCCAGCAGTTCGGGCGGTCGGGGGCCCCAGCATTTT.

V gene TRBV5-4 combines with J gene TRBJ1-2; TRBD1 aligns across 8 bases. CDR1 SGHNT and CDR2 YYREEE come from the germline V gene (reference sequence). V trimming: 3 bases; J trimming: 3 bases; junction bases outside the gene matches: 4. The CDR3 has 14 residues. CDR3 DNA sequence: TGTGCCAGCAGCTCGGGGACAGGACACTATGGCTACACCTTC. This encodes CASSSGTGHYGYTF. The full variable domain, in which reference TRBV5-4 and TRBJ1-2 provide the parts outside the CDR3, is ETGVTQSPTHLIKTRGQQVTLRCSSQSGHNTVSWYQQALGQGPQFIFQYYREEENGRGNFPPRFSGLQFPNYSSELNVNALELDDSALYLCASSSGTGHYGYTFGSGTRLTVV.

The chain has TRBV28 and TRBJ1-6; D remains ambiguous. The CDR3 has 12 amino acids. The germline gives CDR1 MDHEN, CDR2 SYDVKM. The V gene lost 6 bases and the J gene lost 11 bases, with 11 bases spanning the gap. The CDR3 spells CASRGPGAPLHF. DNA for the CDR3: TGTGCCAGCAGGGGTCCCGGGGCACCCCTCCACTTT.

The chain joins TRBV7-9 to TRBJ2-1; TRBD1 matches at 8 bases. Germline V gene sequence: CDR1 SEHNR, CDR2 FQNEAQ (reference sequence). The CDR3 spans 14 residues. V lost 11 bases, J lost 4 bases, and 10 bases stayed unmatched. CDR3 coding DNA: TGTGCCGTTACCTTGGACAGGGCTTACAATGAGCAGTTCTTC. Protein: CAVTLDRAYNEQFF. The variable domain in full, with the rest retrieved from reference TRBV7-9 and TRBJ2-1, is DTGVSQNPRHKITKRGQNVTFRCDPISEHNRLYWYRQTLGQGPEFLTYFQNEAQLEKSRLLSDRFSAERPKGSFSTLEIQRTEQGDSAMYLCAVTLDRAYNEQFFGPGTRLTVL.

The V call is TRBV11-2, the J call TRBJ2-1; D gene uncertain. V dropped 5 bases and J dropped 0 bases, with 14 bases sitting between them. Looked up from germline, CDR1 is SGHAT and CDR2 is FQNNGV. This CDR3 is 16 amino acids long. CDR3 loop: CASSARIGSSYNEQFF. CDR3 DNA sequence: TGTGCCAGCAGCGCCCGAATTGGTAGCTCCTACAATGAGCAGTTCTTC.

The V and J genes are TRBV14 and TRBJ2-7; the D gene is possibly TRBD2 (5 bases). Per germline, CDR1 SGHDN and CDR2 FVKESK. V lost 5 bases and J lost 1, with 15 bases in between. The CDR3 has 15 residues. The CDR3 sequence is CASSFQLGESYEQYF. The CDR3 nucleotides read TGTGCCAGCAGCTTCCAACTGGGAGAATCCTACGAGCAGTACTTC. Supplemented by reference TRBV14 and TRBJ2-7, the full variable domain reads EAGVTQFPSHSVIEKGQTVTLRCDPISGHDNLYWYRRVMGKEIKFLLHFVKESKQDESGMPNNRFLAERTGGTYSTLKVQPAELEDSGVYFCASSFQLGESYEQYFGPGTRLTVT.

The chain recombines TRBV19 with TRBJ2-2; 10 bases fit TRBD1. The CDR3 covers 17 residues. Germline V gene lookup returns CDR1 LNHDA and CDR2 SQIVND (reference sequence). The junction had 5 bases not matched to a gene; V was cut back by 1 base and J by 3 bases. In DNA, the CDR3 is TGTGCCAGTAGTATAGGAAGACAGGGGGCTTACACCGGGGAGCTGTTTTTT. Translation gives CASSIGRQGAYTGELFF.

The J gene is TRBJ1-4, the V gene TRBV14; unclear D gene. The ends were cut back, 1 base at V and 4 bases at J, with 7 bases in the middle. Germline CDR1 SGHDN, CDR2 FVKESK. This CDR3 has 14 amino acids. CDR3 nucleotides: TGTGCCAGCAGCCAAGCGCAGATTAATGAAAAACTGTTTTTT. It codes for CASSQAQINEKLFF.

This clone has just one count. The CDR3 loop is CASSPPGNTQYF. As DNA, the CDR3 is TGTGCCAGCAGCCCCCCGGGGAATACGCAGTATTTT. This sequence joins TRBV7-9 and TRBJ2-3; TRBD2 is a possible D gene (5 bases). The ends were cut back, 5 bases at V and 7 bases at J, with 10 bases in the middle. Germline V CDR1 and CDR2: SEHNR, FQNEAQ (reference sequence). This CDR3 comprises 12 residues.